The 6 T cell receptor beta chains reported below all come from one sample, sequenced in a study of blood T cell repertoires in COVID-19 (TCRdb year 2020). Library preparation was by the immunoSEQ multiplex PCR assay. The source is immuneACCESS, and TCRdb retained only in-frame sequences with V and J called. Part of the clones is not carried over; for the studies checked, unresolved V genes explain less than half of this, and the remainder is unexplained. This sample lists almost 100,000 clones; 86% were detected once. The top ten hold about 9.3% of the sample. Material: peripheral blood. All receptors come from a man between 50 and 59 years old with acute or convalescent COVID-19.

The V call is TRBV6-4, the J call TRBJ1-2; 9 bases fit TRBD1. Losses at the gene ends were 8 bases for V and 8 bases for J; bases not matched to a gene: 12. The CDR3 loop spans 14 amino acids. Germline CDR1 MRHNA, CDR2 SNTAGT. CDR3 coding DNA: TGTGCCAGCTCCCTACAGGGGGCTAGTAGGGGCTACACCTTC. Protein product: CASSLQGASRGYTF.

This chain joins TRBV11-1 and TRBJ2-3, with unresolved D. The V end lost 2 bases, the J end lost 4 bases, and 13 bases lay between the germline ends. CDR1 and CDR2 (germline): SGHAT, FQDESV (reference sequence). This CDR3 comprises 15 residues. In nucleotides, the CDR3 is TGTGCCAGCAGCTTATCGGATTCTGGAGCAGATACGCAGTATTTT. This gives the protein CASSLSDSGADTQYF. The full variable domain, in which reference TRBV11-1 and TRBJ2-3 provide the parts outside the CDR3, is EAEVAQSPRYKITEKSQAVAFWCDPISGHATLYWYRQILGQGPELLVQFQDESVVDDSQLPKDRFSAERLKGVDSTLKIQPAELGDSAMYLCASSLSDSGADTQYFGPGTRLTVL.

This sequence joins TRBV12-3 or TRBV12-4 and TRBJ1-1, with D possibly being TRBD1 (6 bases). V was pared by 3 bases and J by 4 bases, with 9 bases between. The CDR3 has 13 residues. The CDR3 DNA reads TGTGCCAGCAGTTTCAGGGGAAGCACTGAAGCTTTCTTT. Residues: CASSFRGSTEAFF.

V gene TRBV7-9 combines with J gene TRBJ2-2; D gene unclear. Looked up from germline, CDR1 is SEHNR and CDR2 is FQNEAQ (reference sequence). The CDR3 totals 12 residues. The V end lost 5 bases, the J end lost 3 bases, and 4 bases lay between the germline ends. Written as DNA, the CDR3 is TGTGCCAGCAGCCCATACACCGGGGAGCTGTTTTTT. The encoded protein is CASSPYTGELFF.

The rearrangement uses TRBV5-1 and TRBJ1-2; 11 bases align to TRBD1. The CDR3 length is 14 residues. Per germline, CDR1 SGHRS and CDR2 YFSETQ. With 4 bases clipped from V and 2 bases from J, the junction kept 1 base outside the gene matches. CDR3 DNA: TGCGCCAGCAGCCGGGACAGGGGGAACTATGGCTACACCTTC. Translation gives CASSRDRGNYGYTF.

V and J are TRBV15 and TRBJ2-7; 8 nucleotides align to TRBD1. V was clipped by 3 bases and J by 3 bases; unmatched bases: 10. This CDR3 comprises 16 residues. Per the germline V gene, CDR1 is LNHNV and CDR2 is YYDKDF (reference sequence). For the CDR3, the DNA is TGTGCCACCAGCAGGAGACAGGGGTCCACTAGCTACGAGCAGTACTTC. Protein sequence: CATSRRQGSTSYEQYF.